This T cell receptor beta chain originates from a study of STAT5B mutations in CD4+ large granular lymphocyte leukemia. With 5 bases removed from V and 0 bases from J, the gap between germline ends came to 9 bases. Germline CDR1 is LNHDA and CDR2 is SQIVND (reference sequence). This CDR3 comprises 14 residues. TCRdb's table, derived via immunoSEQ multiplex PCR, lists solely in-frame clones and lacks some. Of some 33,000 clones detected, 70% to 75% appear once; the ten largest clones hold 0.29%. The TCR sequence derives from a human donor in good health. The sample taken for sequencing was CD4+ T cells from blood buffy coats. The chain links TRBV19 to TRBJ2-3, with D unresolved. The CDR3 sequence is CASSFDTSTDTQYF. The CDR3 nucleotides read TGTGCCAGTAGTTTTGATACTAGCACAGATACGCAGTATTTT. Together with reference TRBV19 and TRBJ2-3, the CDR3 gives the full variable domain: DGGITQSPKYLFRKEGQNVTLSCEQNLNHDAMYWYRQDPGQGLRLIYYSQIVNDFQKGDIAEGYSVSREKKESFPLTVTSAQKNPTAFYLCASSFDTSTDTQYFGPGTRLTVL.